The table lists the clone carrying this TCR beta chain with a few counts. Its antigen is still unknown. Preparation of the TCRbeta library involved a method that used unique molecular identifiers. TCRdb redid the calling of the PCR reads with MiXCR, one entry per CDR3 protein. The sample records about 250,000 distinct CDR3 sequences, 20% to 30% being singletons. The data are from a study of T-cell reconstitution after alpha-beta-depleted transplantation in children. The study's findings and limits: Reportedly, only several hundred clones from non-depleted graft cells drove alpha-beta T-cell counts at about two months.

V shed 5 bases and J shed 0 bases, with 15 bases lying between them. Germline V gives CDR1 DFQATT, CDR2 SNEGSKA (reference sequence). The CDR3 consists of 15 residues. This specimen consisted of PBMCs, mostly from graft donor cells, obtained 360 days after TCRalphabeta/CD19-depleted stem cell transplant. The genes are TRBV20-1 and TRBJ2-3; no firm D call. The receptor comes from a female patient aged 2-10 years who had a stem cell transplant for congenital amegakaryocytic thrombocytopenia, so the T cells may come from the graft donor. This CDR3 is CSADRRADSTDTQYF. The CDR3 nucleotides read TGCAGTGCTGATCGTAGGGCGGATAGCACAGATACGCAGTATTTT.